This T cell receptor (beta chain) emerged from a study of CD8+ T cells in alopecia areata. Trimming cost V 2 bases and J 5 bases, with 8 bases left between them. CDR3 size: 13 residues. Germline assignment: CDR1 MNHEY and CDR2 SMNVEV (reference sequence). Sequencing relied on a cDNA template that was reverse transcribed from extracted RNA. Only in-frame clones appear in the TCRdb table, and some are missing; sequencing was by immunoSEQ multiplex PCR. The table lists 65,000 to 95,000 clones, about 51% of them singletons. The V and J genes are TRBV27 and TRBJ2-3; no clear D gene. The TCR comes from a human donor with alopecia areata. Specimen: NKG2D-high CD8+ T cells sorted from blood. The CDR3 region has the DNA TGTGCCAGCAGTTTAGTCGGGTTAGATACGCAGTATTTT. It codes for CASSLVGLDTQYF.